The rows below give T cell receptor beta chains drawn from one sample of a study of CD8 T cells in ankylosing spondylitis. TCRdb called the 5' RACE reads again in MiXCR, with one record for every CDR3 protein. The sample includes 250,000 to 300,000 distinct CDR3 sequences, around 18% of them seen just once. What was sequenced was blood, either unsorted or a sorted T cell fraction (not recorded which). The origin of the receptors is a male donor with ankylosing spondylitis or in good health (not recorded which). Both conserved end residues are part of each CDR3. Each record gives: J gene, clone size, D gene, V gene, CDR3 DNA, CDR3 protein. D genes are given only for firm matches. Expanded clones get a size class; other rows say once, few or many, or leave the size out.

TRBJ2-4 | once | TRBD2 | TRBV4-1 | TGCGCCAGCAGCCTTACGATAGCGGGGGGGCCGGGTGAAAACATTCAGTACTTC | CASSLTIAGGPGENIQYF
TRBJ1-1 | many | TRBD1 | TRBV5-1 | TGCGCCAGCAGCGTAGGGACAGACCTGCTGGAAGCTTTCTTT | CASSVGTDLLEAFF
TRBJ2-5 | few | TRBD2 | TRBV12-3/TRBV12-4 | TGTGCCAGCAGATCCGGGACTAGCGCTTCAGAGACCCAGTACTTC | CASRSGTSASETQYF
TRBJ2-1 | few | TRBD1 | TRBV11-2 | TGTGCCAGCAGCGTCGACAGGGCTGGTGAGCAGTTCTTC | CASSVDRAGEQFF
TRBJ2-1 | few | . | TRBV9 | TGTGCCAGCAGCGTAGCTACCTTGGACGTTACGATCTACAATGAGCAGTTCTTC | CASSVATLDVTIYNEQFF
TRBJ2-1 | . | . | TRBV21-1 | TGTGCCAGGGAGCGTCCGAATGAGCAGTTCTTC | CARERPNEQFF
TRBJ1-5 | . | . | TRBV12-3/TRBV12-4 | TGTGCCAGCAGTTTAGCGGGGTCGCAGCCCCAGCATTTT | CASSLAGSQPQHF
TRBJ1-6 | . | . | TRBV5-1 | TGCGCCAGCAGCATGGACACCGGAGCCTCCTATAATTCACCCCTCCACTTT | CASSMDTGASYNSPLHF
TRBJ2-2 | many | . | TRBV12-3/TRBV12-4 | TGTGCCAGCAGTTTTTCAGCAGCAAACACCGGGGAGCTGTTTTTT | CASSFSAANTGELFF
TRBJ1-1 | many | . | TRBV12-3/TRBV12-4 | TGTGCCAGCTCTATCGGACTGTCGAACACTGAAGCTTTCTTT | CASSIGLSNTEAFF
TRBJ2-1 | few | TRBD2 | TRBV20-1 | TGCAGTGCTAGAGATCTCAGACTAGCGGGCTACAATGAGCAGTTCTTC | CSARDLRLAGYNEQFF
TRBJ2-1 | many | . | TRBV20-1 | TGCAGTGCTAGACCACCGGACAGTCTGGGGAAAAATGAGCAGTTCTTC | CSARPPDSLGKNEQFF
TRBJ2-3 | few | TRBD2 | TRBV5-1 | TGCGCCAGCAGCTTCCAAACGGGAGGGTCGGGAGATACGCAGTATTTT | CASSFQTGGSGDTQYF
TRBJ2-6 | . | TRBD1 | TRBV25-1 | TGTGCCAGCAGTGATCGAGGGACAGGGTTTGCTGGGGCCAACGTCCTGACTTTC | CASSDRGTGFAGANVLTF
TRBJ2-3 | . | . | TRBV5-1 | TGCGCCTCTAGCGAAGCTAGCACAGATACGCAGTATTTT | CASSEASTDTQYF